This TCR beta chain was recorded in a study of T cell responses to AZD1222 COVID-19 vaccine. V gave up 5 bases and J gave up 1 base, with 6 bases separating them. Germline V gene data show CDR1 as DFQATT and CDR2 as SNEGSKA (reference sequence). This CDR3 is 11 amino acids long. Assay: immunoSEQ multiplex PCR; the TCRdb copy retains only in-frame clones and omits some. Seen here are approximately 84,000 clones, 83% observed once, and the top ten hold about 1.3%. Source: peripheral blood, taken 28 days after the second AZD1222 dose. This TCR was recovered from an adult who received the AZD1222 COVID-19 vaccine. This chain connects TRBV20-1 to TRBJ2-7; D uncertain. The CDR3 protein is CSASNSYEQYF. CDR3 in DNA: TGCAGTGCTTCTAATTCCTACGAGCAGTACTTC.